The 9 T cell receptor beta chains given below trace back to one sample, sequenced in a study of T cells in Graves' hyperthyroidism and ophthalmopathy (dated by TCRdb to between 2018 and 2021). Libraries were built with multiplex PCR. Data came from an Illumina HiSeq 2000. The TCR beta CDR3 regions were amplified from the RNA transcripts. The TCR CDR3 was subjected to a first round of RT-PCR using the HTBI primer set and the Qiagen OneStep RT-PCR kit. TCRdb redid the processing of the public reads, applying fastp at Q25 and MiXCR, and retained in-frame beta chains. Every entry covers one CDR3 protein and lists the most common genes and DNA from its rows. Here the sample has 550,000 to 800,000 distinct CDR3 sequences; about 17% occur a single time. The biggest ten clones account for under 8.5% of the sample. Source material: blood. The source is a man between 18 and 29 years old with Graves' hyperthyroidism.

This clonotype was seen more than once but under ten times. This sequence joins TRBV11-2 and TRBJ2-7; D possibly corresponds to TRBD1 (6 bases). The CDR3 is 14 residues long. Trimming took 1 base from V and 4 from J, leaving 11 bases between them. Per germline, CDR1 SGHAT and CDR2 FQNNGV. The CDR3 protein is CASSLVGAAYEQYF. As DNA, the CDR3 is TGTGCCAGCAGCTTAGTGGGGGCAGCATACGAGCAGTACTTC.

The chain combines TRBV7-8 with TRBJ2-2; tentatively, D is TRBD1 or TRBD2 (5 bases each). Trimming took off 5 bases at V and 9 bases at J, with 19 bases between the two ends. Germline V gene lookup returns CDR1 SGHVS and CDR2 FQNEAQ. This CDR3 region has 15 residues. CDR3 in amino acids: CASSGTRVLTRELFF. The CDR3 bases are TGTGCCAGCAGCGGGACGAGGGTACTTACCCGGGAGCTGTTTTTT.

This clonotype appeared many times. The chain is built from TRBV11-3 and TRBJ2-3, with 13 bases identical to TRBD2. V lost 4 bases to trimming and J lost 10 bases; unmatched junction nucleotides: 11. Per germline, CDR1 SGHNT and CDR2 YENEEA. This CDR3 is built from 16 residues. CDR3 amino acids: CASSSGLAGAEGAQYF. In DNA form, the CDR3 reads TGTGCCAGCAGCTCCGGACTAGCGGGAGCAGAGGGCGCGCAGTATTTT. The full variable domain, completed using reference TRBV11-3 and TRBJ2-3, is EAGVVQSPRYKIIEKKQPVAFWCNPISGHNTLYWYLQNLGQGPELLIRYENEEAVDDSQLPKDRFSAERLKGVDSTLKIQPAELGDSAVYLCASSSGLAGAEGAQYFGPGTRLTVL.

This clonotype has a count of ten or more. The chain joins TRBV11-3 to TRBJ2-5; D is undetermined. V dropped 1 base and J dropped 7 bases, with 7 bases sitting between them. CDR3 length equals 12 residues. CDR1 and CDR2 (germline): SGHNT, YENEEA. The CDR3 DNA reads TGTGCCAGCAGCTTAGGGGTTGGGACCCAGTACTTC. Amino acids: CASSLGVGTQYF. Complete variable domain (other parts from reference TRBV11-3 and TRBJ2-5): EAGVVQSPRYKIIEKKQPVAFWCNPISGHNTLYWYLQNLGQGPELLIRYENEEAVDDSQLPKDRFSAERLKGVDSTLKIQPAELGDSAVYLCASSLGVGTQYFGPGTRLLVL.

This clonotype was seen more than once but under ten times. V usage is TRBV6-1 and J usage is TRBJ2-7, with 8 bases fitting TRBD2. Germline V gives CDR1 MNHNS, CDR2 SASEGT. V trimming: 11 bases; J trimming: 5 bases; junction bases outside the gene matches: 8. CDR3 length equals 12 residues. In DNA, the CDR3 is TGTGCCCGGTGGGGGACTAGAAACGAGCAGTACTTC. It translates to CARWGTRNEQYF.

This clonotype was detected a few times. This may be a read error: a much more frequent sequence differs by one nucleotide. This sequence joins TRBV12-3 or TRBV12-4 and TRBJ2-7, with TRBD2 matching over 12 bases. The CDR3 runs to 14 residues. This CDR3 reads CASSLASGRDEQCF. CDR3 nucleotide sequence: TGTGCCAGCAGTTTGGCTAGCGGGAGGGACGAGCAGTGCTTC.

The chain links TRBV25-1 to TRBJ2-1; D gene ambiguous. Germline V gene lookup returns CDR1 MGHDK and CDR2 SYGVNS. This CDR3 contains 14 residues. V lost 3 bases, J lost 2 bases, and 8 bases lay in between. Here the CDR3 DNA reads TGTGCCAGCAGTGAGGTGGTCCCCTACAATGAGCAGTTCTTC. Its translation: CASSEVVPYNEQFF.

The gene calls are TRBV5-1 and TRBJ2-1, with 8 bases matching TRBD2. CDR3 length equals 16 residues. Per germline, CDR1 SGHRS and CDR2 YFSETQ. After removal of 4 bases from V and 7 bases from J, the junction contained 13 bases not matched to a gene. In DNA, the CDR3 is TGCGCCAGCAGCCCGGGGGGGCCACCCTTTGGAAATGAGCAGTTCTTC. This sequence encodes CASSPGGPPFGNEQFF.

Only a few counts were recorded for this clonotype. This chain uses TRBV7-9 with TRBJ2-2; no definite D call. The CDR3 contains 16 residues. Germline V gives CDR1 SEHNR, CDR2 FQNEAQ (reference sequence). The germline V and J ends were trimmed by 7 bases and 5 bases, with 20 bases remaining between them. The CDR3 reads CASILPAGAQTGELFF. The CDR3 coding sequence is TGTGCCAGCATCCTACCTGCTGGCGCTCAAACCGGGGAGCTGTTTTTT.